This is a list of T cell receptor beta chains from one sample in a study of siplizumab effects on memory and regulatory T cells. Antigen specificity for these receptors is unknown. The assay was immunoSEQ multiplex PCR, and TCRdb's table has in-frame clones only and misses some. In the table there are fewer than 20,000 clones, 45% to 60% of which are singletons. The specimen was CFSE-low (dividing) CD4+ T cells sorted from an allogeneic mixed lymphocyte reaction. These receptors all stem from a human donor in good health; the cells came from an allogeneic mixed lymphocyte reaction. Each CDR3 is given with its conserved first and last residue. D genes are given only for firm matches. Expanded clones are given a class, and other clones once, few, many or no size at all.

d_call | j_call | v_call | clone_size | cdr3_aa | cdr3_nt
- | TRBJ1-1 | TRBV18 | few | CASSPNLNTEAFF | TGTGCCAGCTCACCAAATTTGAACACTGAAGCTTTCTTT
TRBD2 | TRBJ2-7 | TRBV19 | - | CASRRLAGVSEQYF | TGTGCCAGTAGAAGACTAGCGGGGGTAAGCGAGCAGTACTTC
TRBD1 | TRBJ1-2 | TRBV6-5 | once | CASSYWGTGEGYTF | TGTGCCAGCAGTTACTGGGGGACAGGGGAAGGCTACACCTTC
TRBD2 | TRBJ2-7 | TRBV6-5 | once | CASRNSGLAGNF | TGTGCCAGCAGAAATTCTGGACTAGCGGGGAACTTC
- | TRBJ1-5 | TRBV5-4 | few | CASSLFNGGAGNQPQHF | TGTGCCAGCAGCTTGTTTAATGGGGGGGCCGGGAATCAGCCCCAGCATTTT
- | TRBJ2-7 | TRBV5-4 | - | CASFVMQRDYEQYF | TGTGCCAGCTTCGTTATGCAGAGAGACTACGAGCAGTACTTC
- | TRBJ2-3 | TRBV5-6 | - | CASSLALTGRRTDTQYF | TGTGCCAGCAGCTTGGCCCTTACAGGGCGGAGGACAGATACGCAGTATTTT
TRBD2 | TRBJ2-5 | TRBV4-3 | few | CASRGWGGETQYF | TGCGCCAGCAGGGGGTGGGGGGGAGAGACCCAGTACTTC
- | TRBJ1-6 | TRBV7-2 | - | CASSLPNSPLHF | TGTGCCAGCAGCTTACCGAATTCACCCCTCCACTTT
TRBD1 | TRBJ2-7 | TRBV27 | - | CASSRDRGYEQYF | TGTGCCAGCAGTCGCGACAGGGGCTACGAGCAGTACTTC
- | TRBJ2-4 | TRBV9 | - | CASSVVGVNIQYF | TGTGCCAGCAGCGTAGTAGGAGTAAACATTCAGTACTTC
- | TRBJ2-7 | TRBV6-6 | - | CASSYTSSYEQYF | TGTGCCAGCAGTTACACTAGCTCCTACGAGCAGTACTTC
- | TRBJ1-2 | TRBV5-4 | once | CASSLVLYNYGYTF | TGTGCCAGCAGCTTGGTGCTGTACAACTATGGCTACACCTTC
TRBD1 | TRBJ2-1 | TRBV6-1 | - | CATYPGTATYNEQFF | TGTGCCACGTACCCCGGGACAGCAACCTACAATGAGCAGTTCTTC
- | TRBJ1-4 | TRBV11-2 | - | CASSLGQSEKLFF | TGTGCCAGCAGCTTAGGACAGAGTGAAAAACTGTTTTTT
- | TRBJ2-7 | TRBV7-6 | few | CASSLGGRREQYF | TGTGCCAGCAGCTTAGGGGGGAGGCGCGAGCAGTACTTC
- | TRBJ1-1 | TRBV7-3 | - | CASSTPGTGSEAFF | TGTGCCAGCAGCACACCCGGGACTGGGTCTGAAGCTTTCTTT
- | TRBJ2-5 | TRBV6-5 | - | CASSYIGETQYF | TGTGCCAGCAGTTACATAGGAGAGACCCAGTACTTC
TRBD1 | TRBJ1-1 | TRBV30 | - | CAWKTGGLNTEAFF | TGTGCCTGGAAAACAGGGGGCCTGAACACTGAAGCTTTCTTT
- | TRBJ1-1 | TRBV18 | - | CASSPRSYGAGEEAFF | TGTGCCAGCTCACCACGAAGTTACGGGGCCGGGGAGGAAGCTTTCTTT
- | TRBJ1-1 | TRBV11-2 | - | CASSRFSQEAFF | TGTGCCAGCAGCCGATTTTCACAAGAAGCTTTCTTT
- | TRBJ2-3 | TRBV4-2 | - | CASSQDSRIGGLADTQYF | TGTGCCAGCAGCCAAGATTCTAGAATTGGGGGGCTGGCAGATACGCAGTATTTT
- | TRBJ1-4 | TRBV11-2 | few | CASSLALYEKLFF | TGTGCCAGCAGCTTAGCACTTTACGAAAAACTGTTTTTT
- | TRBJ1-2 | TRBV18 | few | CASSGNSGGLYGYTF | TGTGCCAGCTCAGGGAATTCCGGGGGCCTCTATGGCTACACCTTC
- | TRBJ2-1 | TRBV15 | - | CATRSRKYPDSYNEQFF | TGTGCCACACGCTCCAGGAAATATCCCGACTCCTACAATGAGCAGTTCTTC
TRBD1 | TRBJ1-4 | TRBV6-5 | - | CASSVEGGEKLFF | TGTGCCAGCAGTGTAGAAGGGGGCGAAAAACTGTTTTTT
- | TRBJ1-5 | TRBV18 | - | CASSTLPEAPQHF | TGTGCCAGCTCAACCCTACCGGAGGCGCCCCAGCATTTT
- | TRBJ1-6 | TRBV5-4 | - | CASSLVSSYNSPLHF | TGTGCCAGCAGCTTGGTTAGCTCCTATAATTCACCCCTCCACTTT
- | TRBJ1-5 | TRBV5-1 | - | CASSLELAPDQPQHF | TGTGCCAGCAGCTTGGAGCTGGCCCCAGATCAGCCCCAGCATTTT
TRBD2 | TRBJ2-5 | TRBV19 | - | CATARLSGETQYF | TGTGCCACCGCCAGACTTAGCGGGGAGACCCAGTACTTC
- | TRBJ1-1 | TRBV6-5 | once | CASITTGGIEAFF | TGTGCCAGCATTACTACAGGAGGGATTGAAGCTTTCTTT
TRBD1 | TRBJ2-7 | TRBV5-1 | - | CASSLTVQGQGANEQYF | TGCGCCAGCAGCTTGACCGTGCAAGGACAGGGGGCCAACGAGCAGTACTTC
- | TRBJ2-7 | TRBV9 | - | CASSAGGRGFTYEQYF | TGTGCCAGCAGCGCCGGAGGAAGGGGGTTTACCTACGAGCAGTACTTC
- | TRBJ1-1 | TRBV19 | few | CASSNHPVNNMNTEAFF | TGTGCCAGTAGTAACCACCCAGTTAACAATATGAACACTGAAGCTTTCTTT
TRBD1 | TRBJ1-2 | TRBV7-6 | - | CASSTSGTDNYGYTF | TGTGCCAGCAGCACCTCCGGGACAGATAACTATGGCTACACCTTC
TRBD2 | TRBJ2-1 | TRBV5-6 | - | CASSLAGGNSYNEQFF | TGTGCCAGCAGTCTAGCGGGGGGAAACTCCTACAATGAGCAGTTCTTC
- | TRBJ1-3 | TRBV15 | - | CATSRDPGPSGNTIYF | TGTGCCACCAGCAGAGATCCAGGGCCCTCTGGAAACACCATATATTTT
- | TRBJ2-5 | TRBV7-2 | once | CASSLVREETQYF | TGTGCCAGCAGCTTAGTCAGGGAGGAGACCCAGTACTTC